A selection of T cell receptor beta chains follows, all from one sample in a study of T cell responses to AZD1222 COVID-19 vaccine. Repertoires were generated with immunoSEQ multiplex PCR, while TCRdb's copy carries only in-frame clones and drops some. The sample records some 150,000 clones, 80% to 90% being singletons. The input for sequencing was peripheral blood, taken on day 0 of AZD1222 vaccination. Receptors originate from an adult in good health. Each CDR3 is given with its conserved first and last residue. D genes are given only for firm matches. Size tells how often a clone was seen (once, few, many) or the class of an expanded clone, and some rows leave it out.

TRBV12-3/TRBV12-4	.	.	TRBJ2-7	CASSYDRHYEQYF	TGTGCCAGCAGTTACGACAGACACTACGAGCAGTACTTC
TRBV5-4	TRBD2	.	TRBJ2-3	CAYQIGTSGIDTQYF	TGTGCCTACCAGATCGGGACTAGCGGGATAGATACGCAGTATTTT
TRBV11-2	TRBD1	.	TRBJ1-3	CASSSRDRAGGNTIYF	TGTGCCAGCAGCTCTAGGGACAGGGCCGGTGGAAACACCATATATTTT
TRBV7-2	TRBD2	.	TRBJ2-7	CASSSGTTEQYF	TGTGCCAGCAGCTCAGGGACTACCGAGCAGTACTTC
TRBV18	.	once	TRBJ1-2	CASSPNRGDYGYTF	TGTGCCAGCTCACCAAACCGCGGGGACTATGGCTACACCTTC
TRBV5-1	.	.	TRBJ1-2	CASSLVGADYGYTF	TGCGCCAGCAGCTTGGTCGGGGCAGACTATGGCTACACCTTC
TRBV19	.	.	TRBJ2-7	CASSIVGQGSLEQYF	TGTGCCAGTAGTATAGTCGGCCAGGGATCCCTCGAGCAGTACTTC
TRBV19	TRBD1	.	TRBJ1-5	CASRLRDRNQPQHF	TGTGCCAGTAGACTCCGGGACAGGAATCAGCCCCAGCATTTT
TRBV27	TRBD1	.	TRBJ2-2	CASSSRHRGPTWDTGELFF	TGTGCCAGCAGTTCAAGGCACAGGGGCCCTACTTGGGACACCGGGGAGCTGTTTTTT
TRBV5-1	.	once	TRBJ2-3	CASRLYEGRSTDTQYF	TGCGCCAGCAGACTGTACGAGGGACGTAGCACAGATACGCAGTATTTT
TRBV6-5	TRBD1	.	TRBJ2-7	CASSYSFRGRLYEQYF	TGTGCCAGCAGTTACTCCTTCAGGGGGCGGCTCTACGAGCAGTACTTC
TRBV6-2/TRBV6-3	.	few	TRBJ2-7	CASSYGSHTYEQYF	TGTGCCAGCAGTTACGGGTCTCATACCTACGAGCAGTACTTC
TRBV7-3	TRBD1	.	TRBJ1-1	CASSFRTGAPNTEAFF	TGTGCCAGCAGCTTCAGGACAGGGGCCCCGAACACTGAAGCTTTCTTT